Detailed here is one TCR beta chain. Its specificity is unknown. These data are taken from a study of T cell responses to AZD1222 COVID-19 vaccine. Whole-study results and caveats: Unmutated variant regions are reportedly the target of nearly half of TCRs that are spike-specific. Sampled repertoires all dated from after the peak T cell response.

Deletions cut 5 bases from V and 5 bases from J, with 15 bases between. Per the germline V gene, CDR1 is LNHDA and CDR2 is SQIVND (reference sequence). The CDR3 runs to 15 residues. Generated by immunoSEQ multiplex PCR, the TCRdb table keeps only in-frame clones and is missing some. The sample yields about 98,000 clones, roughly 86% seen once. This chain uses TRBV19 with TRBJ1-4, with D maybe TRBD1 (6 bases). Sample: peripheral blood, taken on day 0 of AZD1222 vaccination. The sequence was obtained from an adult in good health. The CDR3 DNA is TGTGCCAGTAGTGGAAACGGACAGTACAATGAAAAACTGTTTTTT. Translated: CASSGNGQYNEKLFF. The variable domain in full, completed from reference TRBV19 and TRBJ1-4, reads DGGITQSPKYLFRKEGQNVTLSCEQNLNHDAMYWYRQDPGQGLRLIYYSQIVNDFQKGDIAEGYSVSREKKESFPLTVTSAQKNPTAFYLCASSGNGQYNEKLFFGSGTQLSVL.